Presented here are 24 T cell receptor beta chains from one specimen sequenced in a study of T cell repertoires in cytomegalovirus infection. TCRdb redid the calling of the reads with MiXCR, one entry per CDR3 protein. The sample includes over 150,000 distinct CDR3 sequences, 17% of them seen just once. Sequenced: CD8+ T cells from PBMCs. The receptors were gathered from a human donor in good health (CMV status not recorded). Some clones in this sample may be carry-over from other donors' samples.

The V and J genes are TRBV5-6 and TRBJ2-1; D is unclear. Germline loops: CDR1 SGHDT, CDR2 YYEEEE. The CDR3 has 13 amino acids. V was trimmed by 5 bases and J by 6 bases, leaving 12 bases between them. The CDR3 sequence: CASSPTRLNEQFF. The CDR3 nucleotides read TGTGCCAGCAGTCCGACGCGGCTCAATGAGCAGTTCTTC. Variable domain in full (rest from reference TRBV5-6 and TRBJ2-1): DAGVTQSPTHLIKTRGQQVTLRCSPKSGHDTVSWYQQALGQGPQFIFQYYEEEERQRGNFPDRFSGHQFPNYSSELNVNALLLGDSALYLCASSPTRLNEQFFGPGTRLTVL.

The table lists this clonotype with a few counts. The genes are TRBV6-2 or TRBV6-3 and TRBJ2-3, with D possibly matching TRBD2 (6 bases). The V and J ends lost 4 bases and 9 bases respectively, with 20 bases between them. Germline CDR1 and CDR2: MNHEY and SVGEGT. This CDR3 has 15 amino acids. For the CDR3, the DNA is TGTGCCAGCAGTTTCCTGGACATCGAGGAGGGAACGCAGTATTTT. This gives the protein CASSFLDIEEGTQYF.

J is TRBJ2-7 and V is TRBV6-5; TRBD1 might be the D (5 bases). CDR3 length: 16 residues. From germline, CDR1 is MNHEY and CDR2 SVGAGI. Trimming stripped 0 bases from V and 0 bases from J, with 12 bases between. The CDR3 region is CASSYSGPESSYEQYF. The CDR3, as DNA: TGTGCCAGCAGTTACTCGGGGCCAGAGTCCTCCTACGAGCAGTACTTC.

The chain carries TRBV6-5 and TRBJ2-7, with D perhaps TRBD2 (6 bases). V lost 4 bases and J lost 3, with 13 bases in between. The CDR3 is 14 amino acids. The germline V gene has CDR1 MNHEY and CDR2 SVGAGI. CDR3 in DNA: TGTGCCAGCAGTTGGAACCGGGAGAGCTACGAGCAGTACTTC. Amino acids: CASSWNRESYEQYF.

CDR3 DNA: TGTGCCAGCAGCTTAGCTCTTCGTTTCGACTATGGCTACACCTTC. Translation gives CASSLALRFDYGYTF. The chain has TRBV7-2 and TRBJ1-2, with unresolved D. The CDR3 is 15 amino acids. V was pared by 0 bases and J by 3 bases, with 11 bases between. Germline-derived CDR1 and CDR2 are SGHTA and FQGNSA. The entire variable domain, with the rest obtained from reference TRBV7-2 and TRBJ1-2, is as follows: GAGVSQSPSNKVTEKGKDVELRCDPISGHTALYWYRQSLGQGLEFLIYFQGNSAPDKSGLPSDRFSAERTGGSVSTLTIQRTQQEDSAVYLCASSLALRFDYGYTFGSGTRLTVV.

This clonotype has just a few counts. The gene calls are TRBV28 and TRBJ1-5; 7 nucleotides match TRBD1. The CDR3 spans 18 residues. CDR1 is MDHEN, CDR2 SYDVKM, per germline. With 4 bases clipped from V and 0 bases from J, the junction kept 12 bases outside the gene matches. The CDR3 DNA reads TGTGCCAGCAGTTCGAACGTTTGGGAGGGGGCTAGCAATCAGCCCCAGCATTTT. Translating gives CASSSNVWEGASNQPQHF.

This clonotype has at least ten counts. The gene calls are TRBV7-2 and TRBJ1-6; D might be TRBD1 (5 bases). CDR3 length equals 15 residues. Trimming pared 3 bases from V and 12 bases from J, leaving 18 bases between. Per germline, CDR1 SGHTA and CDR2 FQGNSA. The CDR3 bases are TGTGCCAGCAGCTTGAGGGGTGCGTCCCGGCAACCCCTCCACTTT. It yields the protein CASSLRGASRQPLHF.

This sequence joins TRBV7-2 and TRBJ2-5; TRBD1 is a possible D gene (6 bases). V was shortened by 1 base and J by 5 bases, with 23 bases between the two germline ends. This CDR3 region has 18 residues. Germline-derived CDR1 and CDR2 are SGHTA and FQGNSA. The CDR3 sequence: CASSLGFGQGRAGETQYF. CDR3 nucleotide sequence: TGTGCCAGCAGCTTAGGATTTGGGCAGGGGCGCGCAGGGGAGACCCAGTACTTC. Based on the CDR3 plus reference TRBV7-2 and TRBJ2-5, the full variable domain is GAGVSQSPSNKVTEKGKDVELRCDPISGHTALYWYRQSLGQGLEFLIYFQGNSAPDKSGLPSDRFSAERTGGSVSTLTIQRTQQEDSAVYLCASSLGFGQGRAGETQYFGPGTRLLVL.

The chain has TRBV7-2 and TRBJ2-1; D may correspond to TRBD1 or TRBD2 (5 bases each). Trimming left V 5 bases short and J 10 bases short, with 18 bases between. The CDR3 has 14 residues. CDR1 is SGHTA, CDR2 FQGNSA, per germline. CDR3 in amino acids: CASSLTGPRREQFF. In nucleotides, the CDR3 is TGTGCCAGCAGCCTAACGGGACCTCGGCGGGAGCAGTTCTTC.

This clonotype was counted only a few times. The rearrangement uses TRBV12-3 or TRBV12-4 and TRBJ2-4, with 7 bases that match TRBD2. The V and J ends lost 3 bases and 3 bases, in that order; junction bases with no gene match: 2. The CDR3 consists of 14 residues. This CDR3 is CASSLGGGKNIQYF. In DNA, the CDR3 is TGTGCCAGCAGTTTGGGGGGGGGCAAAAACATTCAGTACTTC.

The chain recombines TRBV14 with TRBJ2-5; perhaps TRBD1 as D (5 bases). Germline CDR1 SGHDN, CDR2 FVKESK. Trimming left V 0 bases short and J 4 bases short, with 12 bases between. The CDR3 contains 15 residues. The CDR3 DNA follows: TGTGCCAGCAGCCAAGACCTGACAGTCCCAGAGACCCAGTACTTC. Its protein product is CASSQDLTVPETQYF.

This clonotype was counted between two and nine times. The genes are TRBV28 and TRBJ2-7; D call uncertain. The CDR3 is made up of 13 amino acids. CDR1 is MDHEN, CDR2 SYDVKM, per germline. With 1 base removed from V and 1 base from J, the gap between germline ends came to 5 bases. The CDR3 reads CASSLYGSYEQYF. The CDR3 DNA sequence: TGTGCCAGCAGTTTATACGGGTCCTACGAGCAGTACTTC.

This clonotype has more than one count but fewer than ten. V and J are TRBV5-6 and TRBJ2-7, with 8 bases matching TRBD2. CDR1 and CDR2 from the germline V gene are SGHDT and YYEEEE. Trimming cost V 7 bases and J 4 bases; bases outside gene matches: 7. The CDR3 length is 13 residues. CDR3 DNA sequence: TGTGCCAGCTCCCGGGGGGGGGGATACGAGCAGTACTTC. Amino acid sequence: CASSRGGGYEQYF.

The gene calls are TRBV28 and TRBJ2-7; the D is unclear. Germline V CDR1 and CDR2: MDHEN, SYDVKM. This CDR3 is 13 amino acids long. Trimming removed 2 bases at V and 2 bases at J, with 7 bases between. CDR3 amino acids: CASSLGITYEQYF. CDR3 nucleotides: TGTGCCAGCAGTTTAGGCATAACCTACGAGCAGTACTTC.

The V call is TRBV28, the J call TRBJ2-3; unclear D gene. The CDR3 is 16 amino acids. Deletions cut 2 bases from V and 2 bases from J, with 14 bases between. Germline CDR1 and CDR2: MDHEN and SYDVKM. The CDR3 DNA reads TGTGCCAGCAGTTTAGGGGTGGTGGGCTACACAGATACGCAGTATTTT. Translated, it gives CASSLGVVGYTDTQYF.

The chain uses TRBV7-2 and TRBJ2-5; D gene uncertain. The CDR3 sequence is 16 residues long. Germline CDR1 SGHTA, CDR2 FQGNSA. V gave up 5 bases and J gave up 1 base, with 17 bases separating them. The CDR3 bases are TGTGCCAGCAGCCTAGTTTCGGGTAGCAGCCAAGAGACCCAGTACTTC. It encodes CASSLVSGSSQETQYF.

This clonotype was found a few times. This sequence joins TRBV7-2 and TRBJ2-1; D unresolved. The V gene lost 3 bases and the J gene lost 8 bases, with 11 bases spanning the gap. Germline V gene sequence: CDR1 SGHTA, CDR2 FQGNSA. This CDR3 spans 13 amino acids. CDR3 nucleotides: TGTGCCAGCAGCTTCGGCCGAGGCGATGAGCAGTTCTTC. As protein: CASSFGRGDEQFF.

The chain employs TRBV6-2 or TRBV6-3 and TRBJ2-2, with 9 bases identical to TRBD2. CDR1 is MNHEY, CDR2 SVGEGT, per germline. V trimming: 2 bases; J trimming: 4 bases; junction bases outside the gene matches: 5. The CDR3 contains 16 residues. The CDR3 DNA reads as TGTGCCAGCAGTTACGCGGGGGGGCGTATCACCGGGGAGCTGTTTTTT. Translated, it gives CASSYAGGRITGELFF.

In its sample, this clonotype was seen a few times. The chain joins TRBV5-6 to TRBJ2-7, with a possible D match to TRBD1 (6 bases). The V and J ends lost 4 bases and 2 bases respectively, with 22 bases between them. The CDR3 runs 17 residues. CDR1 is SGHDT, CDR2 YYEEEE, per germline. CDR3 nucleotide sequence: TGTGCCAGCAGCATGGATTGGGGGACAAAGATTACCTACGAGCAGTACTTC. Amino acids: CASSMDWGTKITYEQYF. The variable domain in full, with the rest retrieved from reference TRBV5-6 and TRBJ2-7, is DAGVTQSPTHLIKTRGQQVTLRCSPKSGHDTVSWYQQALGQGPQFIFQYYEEEERQRGNFPDRFSGHQFPNYSSELNVNALLLGDSALYLCASSMDWGTKITYEQYFGPGTRLTVT.

This clonotype was counted a few times. The chain carries TRBV28 and TRBJ2-7; no firm D call. Germline lookup yields CDR1 MDHEN and CDR2 SYDVKM. There are 13 residues in the CDR3. The V gene lost 6 bases and the J gene lost 3 bases, with 12 bases spanning the gap. The CDR3 region is CASRVGTYYEQYF. The CDR3 bases are TGTGCCAGCAGGGTGGGAACTTACTACGAGCAGTACTTC.

The chain carries TRBV29-1 and TRBJ1-2; a weak D match, TRBD1 (6 bases). Germline V gene lookup returns CDR1 SQVTM and CDR2 ANQGSEA. The CDR3 loop spans 12 amino acids. The V and J ends lost 6 bases and 8 bases respectively, with 16 bases between them. The CDR3 is CSVEQGGGGYTF. In DNA form, the CDR3 reads TGCAGCGTCGAACAGGGCGGCGGCGGCTACACCTTC.

V usage is TRBV7-2 and J usage is TRBJ2-1, with 7 bases aligning to TRBD2. Germline-derived CDR1 and CDR2 are SGHTA and FQGNSA. V dropped 7 bases and J dropped 7; count of bases not matched to a gene: 16. CDR3 size: 16 residues. CDR3 in amino acids: CASTKWGGIIGNEQFF. CDR3 sequence (DNA): TGTGCCAGCACCAAATGGGGAGGGATCATAGGTAATGAGCAGTTCTTC.

The chain couples TRBV28 to TRBJ2-1; 16 bases agree with TRBD2. The CDR3 has 20 residues. From germline, CDR1 is MDHEN and CDR2 SYDVKM. The trim removed 6 bases at V and 0 bases at J, leaving 11 bases unmatched. CDR3: CASSGPGLAGGRGSYNEQFF. In DNA, the CDR3 is TGTGCCAGCAGCGGCCCGGGACTAGCGGGGGGGCGAGGCTCCTACAATGAGCAGTTCTTC.

This clonotype was recorded many times. This sequence joins TRBV7-2 and TRBJ2-7; a possible D gene is TRBD2 (7 bases). This CDR3 contains 14 residues. From germline, CDR1 is SGHTA and CDR2 FQGNSA. Trimming left V 4 bases short and J 2 bases short, with 12 bases between. The CDR3 sequence is CASSSGGGTYEQYF. CDR3 nucleotides: TGTGCCAGCAGCTCGGGGGGCGGTACCTACGAGCAGTACTTC.